The rows below give T cell receptor beta chains drawn from one sample of a study of T cell repertoires in cytomegalovirus infection. Each CDR3 protein gets one entry after TCRdb re-called the reads with MiXCR. The sample lists around 450,000 distinct CDR3 sequences; roughly 30% were seen once. The sample comprised PBMCs. The receptors were sampled from a human donor in good health (CMV status not recorded). Some clones in this sample may be carry-over from other donors' samples. Each CDR3 is given without its conserved first and last residue. The D gene is left open where the match is weak.

v_call	j_call	d_call	cdr3_aa
TRBV5-4	TRBJ2-7	.	AGSPGTSYEQY
TRBV2	TRBJ2-3	.	ASSVSRVWDTSADTQY
TRBV7-2	TRBJ2-7	.	ASSLGGSGDSSYEQY
TRBV6-1	TRBJ2-7	TRBD2	ASRTAGTSTYEQY
TRBV4-1	TRBJ2-3	.	ASSQERTRGPQDTQY
TRBV6-6	TRBJ1-1	.	ASSPGRTHGTEAF
TRBV24-1	TRBJ2-6	.	ATSDSSPDGSGANVLT
TRBV7-2	TRBJ1-1	.	ASRSGGGLWGAF
TRBV5-5	TRBJ2-3	.	ASSLPPGSSTDTQY
TRBV7-6	TRBJ1-2	TRBD1	ASRLGTGGEDGYP
TRBV14	TRBJ2-3	.	ASSLGFATDTQY
TRBV9	TRBJ1-5	.	ASSVAAAADSNQPQH
TRBV12-3/TRBV12-4	TRBJ1-5	TRBD1	ASSPGQGLGGFSNQPQH
TRBV12-3/TRBV12-4	TRBJ1-3	TRBD1	ASSPRQGSGNTIY
TRBV7-2	TRBJ2-2	TRBD1	ASSSRPGQKELF
TRBV9	TRBJ2-7	.	ASSVDRVPYEQY
TRBV12-3/TRBV12-4	TRBJ2-2	TRBD1	ASSPELGTGDNTGELF
TRBV3-1	TRBJ1-6	.	ASSQDVGRYYNSPLH
TRBV7-6	TRBJ2-4	.	ASSLEYGGLAKNIQY
TRBV12-3/TRBV12-4	TRBJ2-1	.	ASSTRTLDLSNEQF
TRBV7-6	TRBJ2-2	TRBD2	ASSLVGTSDTGELF
TRBV7-2	TRBJ1-1	.	ASSYDNLNTEAF
TRBV12-3/TRBV12-4	TRBJ2-1	TRBD2	ASTLGLAGGQNEQF
TRBV6-5	TRBJ2-5	TRBD2	ASSYGTSGGIQETQY
TRBV5-5	TRBJ2-3	TRBD2	ASSRALTSGESTDTQY
TRBV2	TRBJ1-2	TRBD1	ASSYRTGKYGYT
TRBV28	TRBJ1-5	.	ANQGTRNQPQH
TRBV2	TRBJ2-1	.	ASSVGGLSGNEQF
TRBV7-7	TRBJ2-3	.	ASSRNHVDTQY
TRBV7-6	TRBJ2-1	.	ASSLVQRGINEQF
TRBV5-1	TRBJ1-6	TRBD1	ASSIEQGSPNSPLH
TRBV27	TRBJ1-5	.	ASSRKWGSNQPQH
TRBV20-1	TRBJ2-3	.	SPLGTDTQY
TRBV30	TRBJ1-5	TRBD1	AWSVGTANQPQH
TRBV6-6	TRBJ1-5	.	ASCRDGSNQPQH
TRBV20-1	TRBJ2-7	.	SGSDLSSYEQY
TRBV20-1	TRBJ1-2	TRBD1	SARDPGGNYGYT
TRBV7-6	TRBJ2-2	TRBD2	ASSLLAGATGELF
TRBV6-6	.	TRBD2	ASSALAGVVYNEQY
TRBV9	TRBJ1-2	TRBD1	ASSLHTGGKRQYGYT
TRBV6-1	TRBJ2-7	.	ASSEAWAEQY
TRBV7-9	TRBJ2-7	.	ASSFRDTNDEQY
TRBV5-8	TRBJ1-6	.	ASWKGLANSPLH
TRBV10-3	TRBJ2-1	.	AISELNSYNEQF
TRBV19	TRBJ1-5	.	ASSRVGQRNQTQH
TRBV5-8	TRBJ2-1	.	ASSLAGFAGPYNEQF
TRBV6-2/TRBV6-3	TRBJ2-3	.	ANSSGPWTDTQY
TRBV19	TRBJ1-1	.	ASSVGPEAF